By share, the clone carrying this T cell receptor beta chain counts as medium-sized. The antigen is not known. The CDR3 loop spans 12 amino acids. From germline, CDR1 is SQVTM and CDR2 ANQGSEA. The V end lost 0 bases, the J end lost 4 bases, and 6 bases lay between the germline ends. Study-level results: The larger cohort examined one V-J beta rearrangement, not whole repertoires. The TCR gene usage of tumor memory CD4+ T cells clustered together with blood and lymph node memory CD4+ cells and with lymph node naive CD4+ cells. Greatest tumor Treg TCR overlap was with tumor naive CD4+ cells.

Constant-region reverse primers amplified full-length variable regions, followed by semi-nested Nested Universal Primer A PCR. From the 5' RACE reads, TCRdb called clonotypes with MiXCR, one entry per CDR3 protein. The sample carries about 55,000 distinct CDR3 sequences, less than 25% recorded once. Cells sorted as Tregs were CD4+, CD25+ and CD127-/low. The source of this sequence is a female donor with breast cancer. The gene calls are TRBV29-1 and TRBJ1-2; D ambiguous. Sequenced: tumor-infiltrating Tregs sorted from the breast tumor. CDR3 DNA sequence: TGCAGCGTTGAAGAGGGAGGCTATGGCTACACCTTC. Its translation is CSVEEGGYGYTF.